This TCR beta chain originates from a study of sequential checkpoint blockade in melanoma (dated by TCRdb to between 2018 and 2021). Turning to the overall study: In a 1:1 randomization, patients received either first-line nivolumab then ipilimumab (arm A) or ipilimumab then nivolumab (arm B). Maintenance nivolumab came after each of the two trial sequences. Here is what the overall study found, with its caveats: The response-prediction model combining TCR metrics and mutation burden needs validation in larger, independent patient cohorts.

CDR3 length: 13 amino acids, cysteine to phenylalanine. The CDR3 DNA has 39 bases and is translated from base 1. In the germline V gene (reference sequence), CDR1 corresponds to LNHDA and CDR2 to SQIVND. V is shortened by 5 bases, J by 7 bases, and the region joining them spans 15 bases. To note about this clone: The antigen this receptor binds is unknown. The sample holds no much larger clone one base away, and base qualities are not on file.

TCRbeta CDR3 regions were immunosequenced from genomic DNA with the immunoSEQ Assay. Before high-throughput sequencing, the genomic DNA was amplified using bias-controlled multiplex PCR. Turning to the authors' computational methods: To quantify the absolute abundance of each unique TCRbeta CDR3 region, the sequences were collapsed and filtered. Clonality, defined as 1 minus Pielou's evenness, was calculated using only productive rearrangements. A previously published method was used to identify clones whose frequencies were significantly greater in on-treatment samples than in baseline samples. The source is immuneACCESS, and TCRdb retained only in-frame sequences with V and J called. Part of the clones is not carried over; for the studies checked, unresolved V genes explain less than half of this, and the remainder is unexplained. V and J calls and clone size follow that table, whereas D and trimming were derived from the DNA. This sample comprises 25,000 to 35,000 clones, roughly 89% of them detected only once. The ten largest clonotypes hold 13% to 15% of the sample.

The treatment or condition label here, explained by the study, means: randomized to nivolumab then ipilimumab (arm A) or the reverse (arm B). No trial patient had received prior DNA-damaging chemotherapy. Live CD3+CD8+ cells negative for CD19 and CD56 were sorted from thawed PBMCs on a FACS Aria II flow cytometer. Samples were obtained from patients with melanoma enrolled in CheckMate 064, a randomized, open-label phase II trial of sequential checkpoint blockade. Leukapheresis was used to collect peripheral blood mononuclear cells, which were then purified with Ficoll-Paque and frozen in human serum with 10% DMSO. Immediately after sorting, the purity of the sorted blood CD3+CD8+ cells was confirmed to be >98%, and DNA was then extracted.

The sequence was collected from a human donor with melanoma. The sequencing used CD8+ T cells sorted from blood (inferred from file names), collected from a patient given nivolumab and ipilimumab in sequence. The chain links TRBV19 with TRBJ2-7, with TRBD2 tentatively as D gene (6 bases match). The CDR3 region has the sequence CASSLGGRREQYF. The DNA is TGTGCCAGTAGTTTGGGAGGCAGGAGGGAGCAGTACTTC.